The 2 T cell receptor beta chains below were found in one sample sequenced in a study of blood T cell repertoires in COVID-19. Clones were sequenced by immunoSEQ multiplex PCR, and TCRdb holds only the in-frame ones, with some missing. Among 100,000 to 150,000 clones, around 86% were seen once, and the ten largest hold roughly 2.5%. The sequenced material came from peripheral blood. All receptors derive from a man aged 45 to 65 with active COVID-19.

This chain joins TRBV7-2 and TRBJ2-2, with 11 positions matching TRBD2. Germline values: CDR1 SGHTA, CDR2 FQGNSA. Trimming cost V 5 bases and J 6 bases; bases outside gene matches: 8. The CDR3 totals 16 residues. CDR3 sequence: CASSRSGGAFAGELFF. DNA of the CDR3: TGTGCCAGCAGCCGTAGCGGGGGGGCTTTTGCCGGGGAGCTGTTTTTT. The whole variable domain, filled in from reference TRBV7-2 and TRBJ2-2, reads GAGVSQSPSNKVTEKGKDVELRCDPISGHTALYWYRQSLGQGLEFLIYFQGNSAPDKSGLPSDRFSAERTGGSVSTLTIQRTQQEDSAVYLCASSRSGGAFAGELFFGEGSRLTVL.

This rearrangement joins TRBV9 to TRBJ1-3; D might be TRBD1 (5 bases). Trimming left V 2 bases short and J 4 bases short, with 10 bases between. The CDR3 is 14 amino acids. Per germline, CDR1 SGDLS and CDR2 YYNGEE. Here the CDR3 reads CASSVSGGGNTIYF. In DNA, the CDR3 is TGTGCCAGCAGCGTGTCCGGGGGGGGAAACACCATATATTTT.